The 13 T cell receptor beta chains below were found in one sample sequenced in a study of vaccination effects on CD4 cells after COVID-19. This table comes from immunoSEQ multiplex PCR, and its TCRdb copy is limited to in-frame clones, with some not included. The repertoire has roughly 20,000 clones, roughly 70% of them found once; the top ten carry roughly 16%. No antigen has been identified for these receptors. After expansion with viral peptide pools in the ViraFEST assay, antigen-specific CD4+ T cells were sequenced. Following culture for nine to ten days, CD4+ T cells were isolated. The sample here was CD4+ T cells from PBMCs cultured with HCoV-229E spike peptides, taken before COVID-19 vaccination. Receptor source: a human donor who received a COVID-19 vaccine.

The chain uses TRBV14 and TRBJ2-1; possible D gene TRBD1, 5 bases. The CDR3 has 16 residues. V lost 2 bases to trimming and J lost 2 bases, with 13 bases between them. From germline, CDR1 is SGHDN and CDR2 FVKESK. The CDR3, as DNA: TGTGCCAGCAGCCAATCCCCGCCAGGGACCTACAATGAGCAGTTCTTC. Its protein is CASSQSPPGTYNEQFF.

This clone was picked up a small number of times. CDR3 sequence (DNA): TGCGCCAGCGAGGCCGGGACTGGCTCCTACGAGCAGTACTTC. Translated, it gives CASEAGTGSYEQYF. V and J are TRBV5-1 and TRBJ2-7, with TRBD2 as a possible D gene (6 bases). CDR1 is SGHRS and CDR2 is YFSETQ in the germline V gene. There are 14 residues in the CDR3. Trimming took 7 bases from V and 0 from J, leaving 14 bases between them.

This chain joins TRBV19 and TRBJ2-1; TRBD2 aligns across 11 bases. CDR1 and CDR2 from the germline V gene are LNHDA and SQIVND (reference sequence). This CDR3 is built from 15 residues. Trimming at V came to 6 bases and at J to 10 bases, leaving 11 bases not matched to a gene. The CDR3 region has the DNA TGTGCCAGTAGCGACCCCGGACTAGCGGGCCGGGAGCAGTTCTTC. The encoded protein is CASSDPGLAGREQFF.

V and J are TRBV5-1 and TRBJ1-3; D call uncertain. V lost 0 bases to trimming and J lost 0 bases, with 13 bases between them. The germline CDR1 and CDR2 sequences are SGHRS and YFSETQ. This CDR3 spans 17 amino acids. The CDR3, as DNA: TGCGCCAGCAGCTTGGGTGCCCCCGGTAGCTCTGGAAACACCATATATTTT. Amino acid sequence: CASSLGAPGSSGNTIYF.

This clone was observed a handful of times. The V and J genes are TRBV25-1 and TRBJ1-5, with 8 positions matching TRBD1. The junction had 11 bases not matched to a gene; V was cut back by 4 bases and J by 0 bases. The germline gives CDR1 MGHDK, CDR2 SYGVNS. The CDR3 extends over 18 amino acids. In DNA form, the CDR3 reads TGTGCCAGCAGTGGAACCTTCGGGACAGGACATAGCAATCAGCCCCAGCATTTT. This encodes CASSGTFGTGHSNQPQHF.

The chain recombines TRBV27 with TRBJ1-5; TRBD1 matches at 8 bases. CDR1 MNHEY and CDR2 SMNVEV come from the germline V gene (reference sequence). The ends lost 6 bases at V and 5 bases at J; junction bases unmatched: 12. CDR3 length: 16 amino acids. CDR3 DNA: TGTGCCAGCAGCCATGACAGGACAGGGCCGGATCAGCCCCAGCATTTT. Translating it yields CASSHDRTGPDQPQHF.

The chain combines TRBV15 with TRBJ2-1, with a weak D call TRBD1 (6 bases). Germline V gives CDR1 LNHNV, CDR2 YYDKDF (reference sequence). V shed 0 bases and J shed 6 bases, with 21 bases lying between them. This CDR3 has 18 residues. The CDR3 is CATSREGGETGLGNEQFF. The CDR3 DNA reads as TGTGCCACCAGCAGAGAAGGGGGAGAAACAGGCCTGGGCAATGAGCAGTTCTTC.

This clone was found a few times. The genes are TRBV2 and TRBJ1-2; D call uncertain. This CDR3 has 14 amino acids. Germline V gene lookup returns CDR1 SNHLY and CDR2 FYNNEI. The V end was cut by 1 base, the J end by 4 bases, with 10 bases between. This CDR3 is CASSEDPVVYGYTF. Written as DNA, the CDR3 is TGTGCCAGCAGTGAAGATCCAGTCGTCTATGGCTACACCTTC.

This clone has a single count. This rearrangement joins TRBV6-1 to TRBJ2-6; D unresolved. The germline gives CDR1 MNHNS, CDR2 SASEGT. The CDR3 is made up of 16 amino acids. The V and J ends lost 3 bases and 1 base respectively, with 10 bases between them. CDR3 in DNA: TGTGCCAGCAGTGATCTAGGTTCTTCTGGGGCCAACGTCCTGACTTTC. This codes for CASSDLGSSGANVLTF.

The chain joins TRBV19 to TRBJ1-1; tentative D call: TRBD1 (6 bases). This CDR3 has 18 residues. The V and J ends lost 1 base and 2 bases respectively, with 20 bases between them. Germline CDR1 LNHDA, CDR2 SQIVND (reference sequence). CDR3 sequence: CASSIVTTGMRRNTEAFF. The DNA for the CDR3 is TGTGCCAGTAGTATAGTAACTACAGGGATGCGGAGAAACACTGAAGCTTTCTTT.

The rearrangement links TRBV4-1 to TRBJ1-4; D is undetermined. Trimming shortened V by 4 bases and J by 7 bases, and 19 bases separated the two germline ends. CDR3 length equals 16 residues. Germline CDR1 reads MGHRA; CDR2 reads YSYEKL. The CDR3 DNA sequence: TGCGCCAGCAGCCGTGGGGAGTCTTTTGTTGGTGAAAAACTGTTTTTT. Residues: CASSRGESFVGEKLFF.

This clone came up a few times. The gene calls are TRBV12-2 and TRBJ2-3; the table calls TRBD2, which could not be checked here. TRBV12-2 is given as a pseudogene. CDR3 size: 22 residues. CDR3 protein: CASRLGPVATSGGLRYTDTQYF. DNA of the CDR3: TGTGCAAGTCGCTTAGGCCCTGTTGCTACTAGCGGGGGGCTCCGATACACAGATACGCAGTATTTT.

The chain is built from TRBV19 and TRBJ1-1; no definite D call. CDR1 and CDR2 (germline): LNHDA, SQIVND (reference sequence). The CDR3 loop spans 12 amino acids. V dropped 3 bases and J dropped 4 bases, with 6 bases sitting between them. CDR3 DNA sequence: TGTGCCAGTAGTATTTGGGGCACTGAAGCTTTCTTT. Residues: CASSIWGTEAFF.